This record covers a single T cell receptor beta chain. Measured with immunoSEQ multiplex PCR; TCRdb has only the in-frame clones, and not every one. The sample shows more than 85,000 clones, roughly 88% of them seen only once. The entry originates in a study of blood T cell repertoires in COVID-19. Germline V gene sequence: CDR1 SGHTA, CDR2 FQGNSA. V was clipped by 2 bases and J by 0 bases, with 11 bases between them. There are 16 residues in the CDR3. This chain uses TRBV7-2 with TRBJ1-5; D gene unclear. This receptor was taken from a woman of 80 years or more with acute or convalescent COVID-19. The sample was peripheral blood. CDR3: CASSLLGGLSNQPQHF. As DNA, the CDR3 is TGTGCCAGCAGCTTATTAGGAGGGCTTAGCAATCAGCCCCAGCATTTT.